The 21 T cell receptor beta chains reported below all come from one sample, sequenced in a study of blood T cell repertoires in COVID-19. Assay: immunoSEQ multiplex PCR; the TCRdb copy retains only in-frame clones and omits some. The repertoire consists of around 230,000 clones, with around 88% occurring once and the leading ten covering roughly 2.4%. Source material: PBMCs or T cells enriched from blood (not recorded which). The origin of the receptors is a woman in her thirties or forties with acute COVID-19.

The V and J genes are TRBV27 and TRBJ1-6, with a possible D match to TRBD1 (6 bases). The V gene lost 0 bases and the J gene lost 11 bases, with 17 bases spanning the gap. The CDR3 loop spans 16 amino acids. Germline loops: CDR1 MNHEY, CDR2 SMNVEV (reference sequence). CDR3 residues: CASSLSRGGGPPPLHF. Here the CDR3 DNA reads TGTGCCAGCAGTTTATCGCGGGGCGGGGGGCCTCCACCCCTCCACTTT.

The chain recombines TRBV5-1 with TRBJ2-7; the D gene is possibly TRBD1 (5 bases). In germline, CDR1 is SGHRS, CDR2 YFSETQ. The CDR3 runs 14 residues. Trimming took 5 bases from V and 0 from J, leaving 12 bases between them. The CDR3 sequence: CASSIQGTSYEQYF. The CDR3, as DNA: TGCGCCAGCAGTATTCAGGGAACCTCCTACGAGCAGTACTTC.

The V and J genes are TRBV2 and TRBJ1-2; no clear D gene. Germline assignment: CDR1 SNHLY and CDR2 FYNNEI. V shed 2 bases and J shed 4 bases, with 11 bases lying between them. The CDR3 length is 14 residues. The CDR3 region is CASSENLGSYGYTF. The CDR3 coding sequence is TGTGCCAGCAGTGAAAACCTGGGGAGCTATGGCTACACCTTC. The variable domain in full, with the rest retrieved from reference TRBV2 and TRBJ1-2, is EPEVTQTPSHQVTQMGQEVILRCVPISNHLYFYWYRQILGQKVEFLVSFYNNEISEKSEIFDDQFSVERPDGSNFTLKIRSTKLEDSAMYFCASSENLGSYGYTFGSGTRLTVV.

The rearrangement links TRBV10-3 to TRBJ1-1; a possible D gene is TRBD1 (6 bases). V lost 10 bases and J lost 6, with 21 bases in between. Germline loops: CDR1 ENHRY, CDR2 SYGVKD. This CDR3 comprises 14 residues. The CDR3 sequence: CATKLGQLTAEAFF. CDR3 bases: TGTGCCACCAAACTAGGACAGTTGACCGCTGAAGCTTTCTTT.

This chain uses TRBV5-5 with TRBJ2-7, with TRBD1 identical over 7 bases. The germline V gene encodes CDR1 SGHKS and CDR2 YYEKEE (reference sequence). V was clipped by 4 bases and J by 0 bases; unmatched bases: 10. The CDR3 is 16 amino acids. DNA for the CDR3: TGTGCCAGCAGCGGTGGGGACAGTTTTAGCTCCTACGAGCAGTACGTC. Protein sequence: CASSGGDSFSSYEQYV.

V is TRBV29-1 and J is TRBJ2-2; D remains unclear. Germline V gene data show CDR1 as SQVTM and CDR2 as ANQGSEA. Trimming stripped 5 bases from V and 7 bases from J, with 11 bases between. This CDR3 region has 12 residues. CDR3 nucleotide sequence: TGCAGCGTTAGGAGCGTGGGCGGGGAGCTGTTTTTT. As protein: CSVRSVGGELFF.

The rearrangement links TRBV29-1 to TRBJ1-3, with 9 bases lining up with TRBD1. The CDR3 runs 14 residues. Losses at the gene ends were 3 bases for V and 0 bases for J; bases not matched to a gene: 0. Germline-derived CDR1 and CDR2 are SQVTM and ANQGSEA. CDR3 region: CSVEDRGSGNTIYF. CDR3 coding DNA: TGCAGCGTTGAGGACAGGGGCTCTGGAAACACCATATATTTT.

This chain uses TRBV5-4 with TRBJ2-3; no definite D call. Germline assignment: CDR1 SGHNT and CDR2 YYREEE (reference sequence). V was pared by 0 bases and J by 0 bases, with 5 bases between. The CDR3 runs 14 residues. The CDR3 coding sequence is TGTGCCAGCAGCTTGGATCCTAGCACAGATACGCAGTATTTT. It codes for CASSLDPSTDTQYF. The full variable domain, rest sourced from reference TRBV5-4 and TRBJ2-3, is ETGVTQSPTHLIKTRGQQVTLRCSSQSGHNTVSWYQQALGQGPQFIFQYYREEENGRGNFPPRFSGLQFPNYSSELNVNALELDDSALYLCASSLDPSTDTQYFGPGTRLTVL.

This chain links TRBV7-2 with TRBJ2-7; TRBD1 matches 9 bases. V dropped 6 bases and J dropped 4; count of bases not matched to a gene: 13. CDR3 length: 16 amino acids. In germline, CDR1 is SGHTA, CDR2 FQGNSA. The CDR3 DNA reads TGTGCCAGCAGTCACTCCGGGACAGGGTATGATTACGAGCAGTACTTC. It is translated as CASSHSGTGYDYEQYF.

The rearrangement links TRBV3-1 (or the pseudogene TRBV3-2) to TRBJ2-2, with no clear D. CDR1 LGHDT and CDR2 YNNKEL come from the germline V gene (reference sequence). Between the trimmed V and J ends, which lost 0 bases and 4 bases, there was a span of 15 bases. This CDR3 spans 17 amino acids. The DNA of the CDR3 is TGTGCCAGCAGCCAAGATCCGGCTAGTAAGAGCACCGGGGAGCTGTTTTTT. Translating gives CASSQDPASKSTGELFF.

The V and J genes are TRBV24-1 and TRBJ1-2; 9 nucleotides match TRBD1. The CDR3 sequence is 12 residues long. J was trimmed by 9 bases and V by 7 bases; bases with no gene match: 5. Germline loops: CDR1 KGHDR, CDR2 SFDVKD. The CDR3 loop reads CATREGQGRYTF. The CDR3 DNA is TGTGCCACCAGAGAGGGACAGGGTCGCTACACCTTC.

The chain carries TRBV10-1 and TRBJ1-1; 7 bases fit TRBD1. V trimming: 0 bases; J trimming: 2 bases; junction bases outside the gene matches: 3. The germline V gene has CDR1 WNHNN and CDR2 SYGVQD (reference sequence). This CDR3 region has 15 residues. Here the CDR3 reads CASSESNRGNTEAFF. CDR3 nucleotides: TGCGCCAGCAGTGAGTCGAACAGGGGCAACACTGAAGCTTTCTTT.

DNA of the CDR3: TGTGCCAGCAGTCCCAGACGAGGTGGCATTCAGTACTTC. This encodes CASSPRRGGIQYF. The V call is TRBV12-3 or TRBV12-4, the J call TRBJ2-4; D unclear. Trimming shortened V by 5 bases and J by 9 bases, and 14 bases separated the two germline ends. The CDR3 is made up of 13 amino acids.

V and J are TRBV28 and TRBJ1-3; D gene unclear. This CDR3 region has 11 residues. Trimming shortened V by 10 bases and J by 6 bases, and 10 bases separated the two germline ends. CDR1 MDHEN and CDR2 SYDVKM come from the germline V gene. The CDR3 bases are TGTGCCACCGTCTATACAAACACCATATATTTT. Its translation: CATVYTNTIYF. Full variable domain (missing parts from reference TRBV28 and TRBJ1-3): DVKVTQSSRYLVKRTGEKVFLECVQDMDHENMFWYRQDPGLGLRLIYFSYDVKMKEKGDIPEGYSVSREKKERFSLILESASTNQTSMYLCATVYTNTIYFGEGSWLTVV.

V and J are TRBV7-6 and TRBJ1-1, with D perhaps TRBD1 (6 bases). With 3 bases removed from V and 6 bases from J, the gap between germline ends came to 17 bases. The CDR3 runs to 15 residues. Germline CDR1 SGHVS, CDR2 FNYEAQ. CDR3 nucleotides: TGTGCCAGCAGCTTGGCGGGAGGGGGTTCGCCTGAAGCTTTCTTT. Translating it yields CASSLAGGGSPEAFF.

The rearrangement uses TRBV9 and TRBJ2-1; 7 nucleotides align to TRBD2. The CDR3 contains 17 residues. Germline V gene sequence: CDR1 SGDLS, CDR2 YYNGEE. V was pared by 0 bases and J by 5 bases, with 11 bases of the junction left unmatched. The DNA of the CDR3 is TGTGCCAGCAGCGTAGGAAGCGCGGGAGTAATGGACAATGAGCAGTTCTTC. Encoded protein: CASSVGSAGVMDNEQFF.

In nucleotides, the CDR3 is TGCGCCAGCAGCCAAGCTACAACCGGGACAGGGAGGAACACCATATATTTT. Its protein product is CASSQATTGTGRNTIYF. The V gene is TRBV4-3, the J gene TRBJ1-3; 9 nucleotides match TRBD1. The CDR3 sequence is 17 residues long. Germline loops: CDR1 LGHNA, CDR2 YSLEER. V was clipped by 1 base and J by 7 bases; unmatched bases: 11.

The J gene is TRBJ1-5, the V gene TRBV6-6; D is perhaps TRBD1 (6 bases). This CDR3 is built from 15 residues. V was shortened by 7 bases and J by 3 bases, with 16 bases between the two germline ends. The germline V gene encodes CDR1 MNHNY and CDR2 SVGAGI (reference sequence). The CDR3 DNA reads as TGTGCCAGCAAGTCCCCAGGGGCCCTCAATCAGCCCCAGCATTTT. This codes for CASKSPGALNQPQHF.

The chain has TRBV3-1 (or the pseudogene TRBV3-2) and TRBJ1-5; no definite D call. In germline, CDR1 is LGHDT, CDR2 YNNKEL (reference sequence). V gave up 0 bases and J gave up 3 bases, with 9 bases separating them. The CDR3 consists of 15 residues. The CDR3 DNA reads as TGTGCCAGCAGCCAAGATACGGGGTTCAATCAGCCCCAGCATTTT. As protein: CASSQDTGFNQPQHF.

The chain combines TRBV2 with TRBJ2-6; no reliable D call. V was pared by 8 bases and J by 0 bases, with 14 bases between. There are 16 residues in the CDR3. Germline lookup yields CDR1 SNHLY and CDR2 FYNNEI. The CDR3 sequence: CASGGSLNSGANVLTF. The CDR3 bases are TGTGCCAGCGGTGGTAGTCTGAACTCTGGGGCCAACGTCCTGACTTTC.

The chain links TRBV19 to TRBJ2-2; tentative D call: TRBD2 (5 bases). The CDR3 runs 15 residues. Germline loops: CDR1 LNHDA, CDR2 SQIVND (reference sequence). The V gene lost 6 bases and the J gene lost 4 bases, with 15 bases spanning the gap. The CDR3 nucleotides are TGTGCCAGTAGGCTGCGGGCAGTAGCCACCGGGGAGCTGTTTTTT. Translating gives CASRLRAVATGELFF.